This T cell receptor (beta chain) was sequenced during a study of T cells in Graves' hyperthyroidism and ophthalmopathy. Points from the study as a whole: Most thyroid clonotypes expanded above 0.001 appeared in blood too. A model built on 13 V-J features separated ophthalmopathy from stable hyperthyroidism.

From RNA transcripts, TCR beta CDR3 regions were amplified. The HTBI primer set served for first-round RT-PCR of the TCR CDR3. Via MiXCR, TCRdb re-called the multiplex PCR reads, giving one row per CDR3 protein. This table holds a few hundred thousand distinct CDR3 sequences, roughly 13% found once. CDR1 is DFQATT and CDR2 is SNEGSKA in the germline V gene (reference sequence). The V and J ends lost 0 bases and 2 bases respectively, with 11 bases between them. The CDR3 runs to 15 residues. Graves' hyperthyroidism is called stable when ophthalmopathy does not progress within 18 months. At least ten counts were recorded for this clonotype. The antigen is undetermined.

The genes are TRBV20-1 and TRBJ2-1; D may be TRBD1 or TRBD2 (5 bases each). The source of this sequence is a woman younger than 35 with Graves' hyperthyroidism. The source material was blood. CDR3 sequence: CSAREGRKTYNEQFF. The CDR3 DNA follows: TGCAGTGCTAGAGAGGGACGGAAGACCTACAATGAGCAGTTCTTC.